This note documents a single TCR beta chain sequence. Its antigen is currently unknown. This entry belongs to a study of T cell repertoires in cytomegalovirus infection. One entry per CDR3 protein results from TCRdb running MiXCR on the reads. The data show around 750,000 distinct CDR3 sequences, less than 35% seen once. The CDR3 length is 12 residues. CDR1 is SEHNR and CDR2 is FQNEAQ in the germline V gene (reference sequence). Trimming shortened V by 5 bases and J by 6 bases, and 9 bases separated the two germline ends. Study-wide results and limits: Dominant in the ex vivo response were TCR beta clonotypes restricted by HLA-C and specific for CMV. Identification of carriers of CMV plus the relevant HLA was performed using cumulative public TCR beta family frequency.

J is TRBJ2-3 and V is TRBV7-9; D remains ambiguous. The material sequenced was cultured CD8+ T cells from PBMCs, taken from culture after CMV antigen stimulation. The receptor was isolated from a human donor in good health (CMV status not recorded). Some clones in this sample may be carry-over from other donors' samples. The CDR3 DNA reads as TGTGCCAGCAGCATTCGAGTGGATACGCAGTATTTT. Protein product: CASSIRVDTQYF.